The 14 T cell receptor beta chains below come from one sample, sequenced in a study of cytomegalovirus exposure and HLA in healthy donors. This PCR relied on a set of 60 Vbeta primers and 13 Jbeta primers. TCRdb keeps only in-frame clones here, not all; method: immunoSEQ multiplex PCR. This table has about 190,000 clones, almost 75% appearing once. What was sequenced was PBMCs. These receptors all stem from a woman aged 25 to 39 in good health and CMV-seropositive.

The gene calls are TRBV6-5 and TRBJ1-2, with a weak D call TRBD1 (6 bases). The V and J ends lost 6 bases and 3 bases respectively, with 14 bases between them. Germline-derived CDR1 and CDR2 are MNHEY and SVGAGI. CDR3 length: 14 amino acids. CDR3 loop: CASRPGTPDYGYTF. The CDR3 nucleotides are TGTGCCAGCAGACCCGGGACACCCGACTATGGCTACACCTTC.

This clone has a single count. The V call is TRBV27, the J call TRBJ1-2; 8 bases are shared with TRBD1. The germline CDR1 and CDR2 sequences are MNHEY and SMNVEV (reference sequence). This CDR3 contains 16 residues. V lost 4 bases and J lost 4; bases outside the gene matches: 11. In DNA, the CDR3 is TGTGCCAGCAGTTCCCTCTCGGACAGGGCGGGCTATGGCTACACCTTC. Translated, it gives CASSSLSDRAGYGYTF.

The gene calls are TRBV2 and TRBJ1-3; TRBD1 might be the D (6 bases). From germline, CDR1 is SNHLY and CDR2 FYNNEI. This CDR3 contains 16 residues. Trimming pared 5 bases from V and 0 bases from J, leaving 14 bases between. The CDR3 DNA is TGTGCCAGCAGTCCTAACGACAGGCGCTCTGGAAACACCATATATTTT. Its translation: CASSPNDRRSGNTIYF.

The chain employs TRBV27 and TRBJ2-7; D is possibly TRBD2 (6 bases). V shed 3 bases and J shed 0 bases, with 15 bases lying between them. CDR3 length: 16 amino acids. CDR1 is MNHEY, CDR2 SMNVEV, per germline (reference sequence). The CDR3 region has the DNA TGTGCCAGCAGTTTCCTTCCTAGCGTCGACTCCTACGAGCAGTACTTC. As protein: CASSFLPSVDSYEQYF.

The V call is TRBV11-3, the J call TRBJ1-2; the match to TRBD1 covers 7 bases. The ends lost 5 bases at V and 2 bases at J; junction bases unmatched: 5. CDR1 SGHNT and CDR2 YENEEA come from the germline V gene. The CDR3 contains 14 residues. CDR3 coding DNA: TGTGCCAGCAGCCCGCCGGGACAGAACTATGGCTACACCTTC. Translation gives CASSPPGQNYGYTF.

The sample holds a few counts of this clone. The genes are TRBV27 and TRBJ2-7; perhaps TRBD1 as D (6 bases). The CDR3 consists of 12 residues. V was cut by 8 bases and J by 4 bases, with 12 bases left in between. The germline V gene has CDR1 MNHEY and CDR2 SMNVEV (reference sequence). The CDR3 sequence is CASGFTGYEQYF. CDR3 in DNA: TGTGCCAGCGGGTTCACAGGGTACGAGCAGTACTTC.

The chain employs TRBV19 and TRBJ2-4, with D hard to call. Germline CDR1 reads LNHDA; CDR2 reads SQIVND (reference sequence). This CDR3 region has 15 residues. V lost 5 bases and J lost 7, with 18 bases in between. The CDR3 coding sequence is TGTGCCAGTAGTGTCGGGTTTGGCGCTCGGAACATTCAGTACTTC. This sequence encodes CASSVGFGARNIQYF.

The V call is TRBV5-5, the J call TRBJ1-1, with 8 bases fitting TRBD1. This CDR3 has 15 residues. V shed 0 bases, J shed 11 bases, and the junction held 12 bases outside the gene matches. Germline-derived CDR1 and CDR2 are SGHKS and YYEKEE (reference sequence). CDR3: CASSLAGQGGGRAFF. For the CDR3, the DNA is TGTGCCAGCAGCTTGGCAGGACAGGGAGGCGGTAGGGCTTTCTTT.

The chain has TRBV7-8 and TRBJ1-2; TRBD1 is a possible D gene (6 bases). The ends were cut back, 5 bases at V and 6 bases at J, with 13 bases in the middle. Looked up from germline, CDR1 is SGHVS and CDR2 is FQNEAQ. This CDR3 has 13 amino acids. CDR3 region: CASSLQGNHGYTF. CDR3 bases: TGTGCCAGCAGCCTACAGGGCAACCATGGCTACACCTTC.

DNA of the CDR3: TGTGCCACCAGCAGCCCTAGCGGCCCCTACAATGAGCAGTTCTTC. This encodes CATSSPSGPYNEQFF. J is TRBJ2-1 and V is TRBV15; 7 bases line up with TRBD2. Trimming at V came to 3 bases and at J to 2 bases, leaving 4 bases not matched to a gene. This CDR3 has 15 amino acids. The germline V gene has CDR1 LNHNV and CDR2 YYDKDF (reference sequence).

The chain couples TRBV25-1 to TRBJ2-5, with TRBD2 matching 8 bases. CDR1 MGHDK and CDR2 SYGVNS come from the germline V gene. J was trimmed by 5 bases and V by 6 bases; bases with no gene match: 8. The CDR3 contains 14 residues. The CDR3 nucleotides read TGTGCCAGCAGAGGAGCGGGAGTGGGGGAGACCCAGTACTTC. Translated: CASRGAGVGETQYF.

CDR3 region: CASRFSGSNTEAFF. CDR3 nucleotides: TGTGCCAGCAGATTTTCAGGGTCGAACACTGAAGCTTTCTTT. The V call is TRBV6-1, the J call TRBJ1-1; TRBD1 might be the D (5 bases). Trimming took off 6 bases at V and 1 base at J, with 12 bases between the two ends. Looked up from germline, CDR1 is MNHNS and CDR2 is SASEGT. This CDR3 is 14 amino acids long.

This chain uses TRBV7-9 with TRBJ1-3; possible D gene TRBD1, 5 bases. V was shortened by 2 bases and J by 2 bases, with 10 bases between the two germline ends. The V gene's germline CDR1 is SEHNR and CDR2 FQNEAQ (reference sequence). There are 15 residues in the CDR3. The chain's CDR3 is CASSLRGSTGNTIYF. The CDR3 DNA reads as TGTGCCAGCAGCTTACGGGGGTCGACTGGAAACACCATATATTTT.

This clone was observed a handful of times. This chain connects TRBV6-5 to TRBJ1-1, with TRBD1 as a possible D gene (6 bases). The CDR3 is 13 amino acids. Germline loops: CDR1 MNHEY, CDR2 SVGAGI. V was trimmed by 0 bases and J by 8 bases, leaving 10 bases between them. CDR3 bases: TGTGCCAGCAGTTACTCAGCACAGGGAGAAGCTTTCTTT. Protein: CASSYSAQGEAFF.